The present entry profiles one T cell receptor beta chain with its context. Antigen: not known. Here immunoSEQ multiplex PCR was the method, and the copy in TCRdb shows in-frame clones only, minus some. The sample has fewer than 1 million clones; approximately 97% are singletons. The sample belongs to a study of shared clonotypes between healthy human individuals. Study summary: The donor group consisted of a couple of women and three men, aged 18 to 49. Study conclusions and caveats: It was observed that 5% to 6% of naive CD4 clonotypes were shared across four donors.

The germline V gene has CDR1 SEHNR and CDR2 FQNEAQ (reference sequence). V was clipped by 1 base and J by 10 bases, with 8 bases between them. CDR3 length: 12 amino acids. CD45RO-negative, CCR7-positively selected cells formed the naive CD8 fraction, excluding terminally differentiated effector memory CD45RA+ cells. Recent acute infections and vaccinations were absent in the healthy HIV-negative adult donors. This TCR was sampled from a man in his thirties or forties in good health. Sequencing input: naive CD8+ T cells sorted from blood. The chain carries TRBV7-9 and TRBJ2-1; D gene uncertain. CDR3 sequence reads: CASSLVEVEQFF. Here the CDR3 DNA reads TGTGCCAGCAGCTTAGTCGAGGTAGAGCAGTTCTTC.